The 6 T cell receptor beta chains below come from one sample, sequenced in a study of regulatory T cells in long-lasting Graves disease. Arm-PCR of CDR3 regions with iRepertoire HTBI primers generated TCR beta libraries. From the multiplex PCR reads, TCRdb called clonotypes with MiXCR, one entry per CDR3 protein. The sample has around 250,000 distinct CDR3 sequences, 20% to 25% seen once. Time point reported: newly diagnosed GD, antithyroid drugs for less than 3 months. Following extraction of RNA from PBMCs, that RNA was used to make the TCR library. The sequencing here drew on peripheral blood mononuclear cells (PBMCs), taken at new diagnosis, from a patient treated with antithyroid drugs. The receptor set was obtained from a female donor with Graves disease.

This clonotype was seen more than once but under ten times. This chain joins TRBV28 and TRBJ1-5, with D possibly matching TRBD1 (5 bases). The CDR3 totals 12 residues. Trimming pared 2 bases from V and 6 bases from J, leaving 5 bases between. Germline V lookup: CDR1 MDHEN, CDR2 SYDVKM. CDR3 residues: CASSLGTQPQHF. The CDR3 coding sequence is TGTGCCAGCAGTTTAGGGACTCAGCCCCAGCATTTT.

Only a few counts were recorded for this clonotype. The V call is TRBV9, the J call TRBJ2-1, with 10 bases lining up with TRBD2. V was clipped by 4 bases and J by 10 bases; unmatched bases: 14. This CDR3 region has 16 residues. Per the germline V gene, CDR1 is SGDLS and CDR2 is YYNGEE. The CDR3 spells CASSPLSGGASKEQFF. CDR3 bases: TGTGCCAGCAGCCCCTTAAGCGGGGGGGCTTCCAAGGAGCAGTTCTTC.

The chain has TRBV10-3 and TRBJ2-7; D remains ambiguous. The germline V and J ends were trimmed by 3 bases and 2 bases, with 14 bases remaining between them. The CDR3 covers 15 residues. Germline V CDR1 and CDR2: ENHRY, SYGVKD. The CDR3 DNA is TGTGCCATCAGTGACTCTCAAAGGCAAACCTACGAGCAGTACTTC. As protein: CAISDSQRQTYEQYF.

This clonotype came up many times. This CDR3 is CASSQHTSEGHNEQFF. As DNA, the CDR3 is TGTGCCAGCAGCCAACATACTAGCGAGGGGCACAATGAGCAGTTCTTC. The V and J genes are TRBV4-2 and TRBJ2-1; the match to TRBD2 covers 7 bases. The CDR3 spans 16 residues. In germline, CDR1 is LGHNA, CDR2 YNFKEQ. The V segment lost 2 bases and the J segment 5 bases; nucleotides outside the gene matches: 9.

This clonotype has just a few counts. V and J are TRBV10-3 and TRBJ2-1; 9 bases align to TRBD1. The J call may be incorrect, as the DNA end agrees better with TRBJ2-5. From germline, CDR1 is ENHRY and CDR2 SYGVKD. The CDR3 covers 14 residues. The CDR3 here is CAITRDRDQETQYF. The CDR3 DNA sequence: TGTGCCATCACTAGGGACAGGGACCAAGAGACCCAGTACTTC.

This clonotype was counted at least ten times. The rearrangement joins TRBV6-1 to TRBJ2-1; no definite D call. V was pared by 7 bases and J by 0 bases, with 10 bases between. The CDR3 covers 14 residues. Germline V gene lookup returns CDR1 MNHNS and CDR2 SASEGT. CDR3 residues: CASNLRSSYNEQFF. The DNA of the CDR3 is TGTGCCAGCAATCTTCGCTCCTCCTACAATGAGCAGTTCTTC.